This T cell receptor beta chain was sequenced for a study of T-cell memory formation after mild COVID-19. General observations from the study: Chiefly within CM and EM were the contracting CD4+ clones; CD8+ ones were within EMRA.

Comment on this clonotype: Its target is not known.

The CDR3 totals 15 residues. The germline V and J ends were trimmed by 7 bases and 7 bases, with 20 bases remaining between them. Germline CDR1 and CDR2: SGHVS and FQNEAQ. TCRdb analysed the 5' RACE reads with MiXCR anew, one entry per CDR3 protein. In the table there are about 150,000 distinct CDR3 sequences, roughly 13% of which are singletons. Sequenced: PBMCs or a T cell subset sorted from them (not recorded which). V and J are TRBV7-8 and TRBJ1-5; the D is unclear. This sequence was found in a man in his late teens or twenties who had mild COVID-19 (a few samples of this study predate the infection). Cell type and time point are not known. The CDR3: CASTARRGVEQPQHF. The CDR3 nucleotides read TGTGCCAGCACCGCCCGGCGGGGTGTTGAGCAGCCCCAGCATTTT.